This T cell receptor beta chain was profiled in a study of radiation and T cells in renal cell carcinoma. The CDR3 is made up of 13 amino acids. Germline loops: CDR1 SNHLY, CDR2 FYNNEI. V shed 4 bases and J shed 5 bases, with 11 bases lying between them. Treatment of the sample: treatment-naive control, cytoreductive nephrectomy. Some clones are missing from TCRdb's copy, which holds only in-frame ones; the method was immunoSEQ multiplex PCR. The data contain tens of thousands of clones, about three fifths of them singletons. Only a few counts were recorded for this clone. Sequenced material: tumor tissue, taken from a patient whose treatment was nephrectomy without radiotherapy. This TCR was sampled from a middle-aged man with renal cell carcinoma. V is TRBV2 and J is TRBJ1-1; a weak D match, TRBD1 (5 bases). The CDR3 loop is CASSGRQGTEAFF. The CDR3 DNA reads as TGTGCCAGCAGTGGAAGGCAGGGAACTGAAGCTTTCTTT.